The 9 T cell receptor beta chains presented below share a single source sample, sequenced in a study of follicular helper T cells after annual influenza vaccination. Some clones are missing from TCRdb's copy, which holds only in-frame ones; the method was immunoSEQ multiplex PCR. The table shows about 9,400 clones, with roughly 85% occurring only once. Time point defined: 2015-2016 season, pre-vaccination. Sequencing used CXCR5+ CD38- circulating T follicular helper cells from blood, obtained on the day of influenza vaccination. Sample subset: circulating Tfh, non-naive CD4+CXCR5+PD-1+ (ICOS+CD38+ or ICOS-CD38-). These receptor sequences come from an adult who received the influenza vaccine.

The CDR3 region is CASSEAYEQYF. CDR3 sequence (DNA): TGTGCCAGCAGTGAGGCCTACGAGCAGTACTTC. This chain connects TRBV2 to TRBJ2-7; D unresolved. CDR3 length: 11 amino acids. Trimming stripped 3 bases from V and 2 bases from J, with 2 bases between. Looked up from germline, CDR1 is SNHLY and CDR2 is FYNNEI.

This chain links TRBV2 with TRBJ2-7, with TRBD1 matching 11 bases. J gave up 3 bases and V 6 bases, and 7 bases lay outside the gene matches. The V gene's germline CDR1 is SNHLY and CDR2 FYNNEI. The CDR3 consists of 15 residues. The CDR3 coding sequence is TGTGCCAGCAGGCAACCCGGGACAGGGGGCTACGAGCAGTACTTC. Amino acid sequence: CASRQPGTGGYEQYF.

The chain links TRBV28 to TRBJ2-2, with D unresolved. Germline V gene lookup returns CDR1 MDHEN and CDR2 SYDVKM. The CDR3 runs 15 residues. V shed 5 bases and J shed 5 bases, with 15 bases lying between them. CDR3 DNA sequence: TGTGCCAGCAGTATGGCCCCCTATCTAACCGGGGAGCTGTTTTTT. Amino acid sequence: CASSMAPYLTGELFF.

The genes are TRBV7-2 and TRBJ2-3; D not resolved. Trimming took off 5 bases at V and 3 bases at J, with 12 bases between the two ends. Germline lookup yields CDR1 SGHTA and CDR2 FQGNSA. CDR3 length: 14 residues. CDR3 sequence: CASSPNAKTDTQYF. The DNA for the CDR3 is TGTGCCAGCAGCCCTAACGCGAAGACAGATACGCAGTATTTT.

The gene calls are TRBV5-1 and TRBJ2-5, with TRBD1 identical over 9 bases. Germline V gene lookup returns CDR1 SGHRS and CDR2 YFSETQ. The CDR3 runs 15 residues. Trimming cost V 0 bases and J 1 base; bases outside gene matches: 1. The CDR3: CASSLGQGVQETQYF. Written as DNA, the CDR3 is TGCGCCAGCAGCTTGGGACAGGGGGTCCAAGAGACCCAGTACTTC.

J is TRBJ2-1 and V is TRBV19; D remains ambiguous. The CDR3 is 11 residues long. The V gene's germline CDR1 is LNHDA and CDR2 SQIVND (reference sequence). Trimming pared 6 bases from V and 3 bases from J, leaving 3 bases between. DNA of the CDR3: TGTGCCAGTAGAGGCTACAATGAGCAGTTCTTC. Protein product: CASRGYNEQFF.

This chain links TRBV30 with TRBJ1-1, with D possibly TRBD1 on 6 matching bases. Trimming shortened V by 5 bases and J by 12 bases, and 16 bases separated the two germline ends. Germline CDR1 reads GTSNPN; CDR2 reads SVGIG (reference sequence). The CDR3 loop spans 11 amino acids. Here the CDR3 DNA reads TGTGCCTGGGGGGGGCGAGTGGGGACTTTCTTT. Its translation: CAWGGRVGTFF.

The chain is built from TRBV15 and TRBJ2-3; D may be TRBD2 (5 bases). The germline gives CDR1 LNHNV, CDR2 YYDKDF (reference sequence). CDR3 length: 15 residues. Trimming left V 4 bases short and J 0 bases short, with 11 bases between. CDR3 DNA: TGTGCCACCAGCACCCGTGGACTCAGCACAGATACGCAGTATTTT. Protein sequence: CATSTRGLSTDTQYF.

This chain joins TRBV5-5 and TRBJ1-3; D is uncertain. CDR1 SGHKS and CDR2 YYEKEE come from the germline V gene (reference sequence). Trimming pared 4 bases from V and 0 bases from J, leaving 11 bases between. There are 15 residues in the CDR3. The CDR3 sequence: CASSPTVPSGNTIYF. The CDR3 DNA sequence: TGTGCCAGCAGCCCTACGGTGCCCTCTGGAAACACCATATATTTT.